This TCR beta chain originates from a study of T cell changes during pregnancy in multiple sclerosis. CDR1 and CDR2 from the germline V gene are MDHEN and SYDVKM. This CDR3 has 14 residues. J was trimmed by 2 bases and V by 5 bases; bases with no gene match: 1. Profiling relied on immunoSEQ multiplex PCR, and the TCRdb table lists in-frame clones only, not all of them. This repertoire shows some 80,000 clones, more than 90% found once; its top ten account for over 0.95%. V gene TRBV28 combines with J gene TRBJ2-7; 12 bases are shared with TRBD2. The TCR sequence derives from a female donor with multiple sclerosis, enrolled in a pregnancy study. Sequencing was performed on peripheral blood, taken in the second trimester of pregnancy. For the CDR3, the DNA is TGTGCCAGCAGTGGACTAGCGGGGCCCTACGAGCAGTACTTC. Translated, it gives CASSGLAGPYEQYF.